This TCR beta chain stems from a study of T cells in Graves' hyperthyroidism and ophthalmopathy. RNA transcripts served as the template for amplifying TCR beta CDR3 regions. Initially, a first-round RT-PCR of the TCR CDR3 employed the HTBI primer set. Each CDR3 protein is one row after TCRdb ran MiXCR on the multiplex PCR reads. In the table there are some 600,000 distinct CDR3 sequences, about 15% of which are singletons. This clonotype was detected only a few times. The antigen is undetermined. Notes on the study in general: A 13 V-J model separated ophthalmopathy from stable hyperthyroidism.

This TCR was recovered from a woman in her 30s with Graves' hyperthyroidism that later progressed to Graves' ophthalmopathy. Sample: blood.

The CDR3 bases are TGTGCCAGCAGCTTCATGGAGACCCAGTACTTC. Translation gives CASSFMETQYF. The chain carries TRBV5-8 and TRBJ2-5; D remains unclear. Germline V gene sequence: CDR1 SGHTS, CDR2 YDEGEE. The CDR3 consists of 11 residues. V lost 2 bases and J lost 5, with 4 bases in between.